The 10 T cell receptor beta chains reported below all come from one sample, sequenced in a study of early T cells in non-severe SARS-CoV-2 infection. TCRdb independently ran MiXCR on the 5' RACE reads; one entry per CDR3 protein. Found here are 25,000 to 30,000 distinct CDR3 sequences, 9% to 10% of them singletons; the top ten hold approximately 15%. The sequencing sample was made of whole blood. These receptors were taken from an adult who was a healthcare worker with PCR-confirmed SARS-CoV-2 infection or an uninfected control (not recorded which).

V and J are TRBV5-6 and TRBJ1-6; D unclear. CDR3 size: 14 residues. Per germline, CDR1 SGHDT and CDR2 YYEEEE. Trimming removed 0 bases at V and 4 bases at J, with 5 bases between. In nucleotides, the CDR3 is TGTGCCAGCAGCTTGGGTCAGTATAATTCACCCCTCCACTTT. The encoded protein is CASSLGQYNSPLHF.

In its sample, this clonotype was seen a few times. This chain links TRBV19 with TRBJ1-2; TRBD1 is a possible D gene (5 bases). V dropped 6 bases and J dropped 2 bases, with 10 bases sitting between them. Germline CDR1 is LNHDA and CDR2 is SQIVND (reference sequence). The CDR3 sequence is 13 residues long. Here the CDR3 DNA reads TGTGCCAGTAGCGGACACGAAAACTATGGCTACACCTTC. This sequence encodes CASSGHENYGYTF.

The sample holds a few counts of this clonotype. The V and J genes are TRBV21-1 and TRBJ2-3; TRBD2, the D gene given by the table, was not confirmed from the DNA. TRBV21-1 is a pseudogene locus. The CDR3 contains 18 residues. The DNA of the CDR3 is TGTGCCAGCAGCGGACGGGACTTTCAACCTTCTAGCACAGATACGCAGTATTTT. Amino acids: CASSGRDFQPSSTDTQYF.

Ten or more counts support this clonotype. V is TRBV20-1 and J is TRBJ1-5; the D is unclear. Germline V gene data show CDR1 as DFQATT and CDR2 as SNEGSKA (reference sequence). The V end was cut by 1 base, the J end by 6 bases, with 13 bases between. The CDR3 extends over 14 amino acids. DNA of the CDR3: TGCAGTGCTAGAGCACGGAGGGAGACTCAGCCCCAGCATTTT. This encodes CSARARRETQPQHF.

This clonotype has at least ten counts. The chain uses TRBV5-5 and TRBJ2-7; TRBD1 aligns across 8 bases. The germline gives CDR1 SGHKS, CDR2 YYEKEE (reference sequence). The CDR3 loop spans 15 amino acids. The J segment lost 6 bases and the V segment lost 6 bases, leaving 14 bases of the junction unmatched. The CDR3 here is CASIPQRQGIGEQYF. For the CDR3, the DNA is TGTGCCAGCATCCCCCAGAGACAGGGGATAGGCGAGCAGTACTTC.

This clonotype was seen a few times. The gene calls are TRBV2 and TRBJ2-7, with unresolved D. This CDR3 has 12 amino acids. The V end lost 4 bases, the J end lost 9 bases, and 13 bases lay between the germline ends. The germline gives CDR1 SNHLY, CDR2 FYNNEI. The CDR3 here is CASSVQIFGQYF. DNA for the CDR3: TGTGCCAGCAGTGTGCAGATATTTGGGCAGTACTTC. Full variable domain (remainder filled in from reference TRBV2 and TRBJ2-7): EPEVTQTPSHQVTQMGQEVILRCVPISNHLYFYWYRQILGQKVEFLVSFYNNEISEKSEIFDDQFSVERPDGSNFTLKIRSTKLEDSAMYFCASSVQIFGQYFGPGTRLTVT.

This clonotype counts as medium-sized. This rearrangement joins TRBV18 to TRBJ1-6, with 8 bases lining up with TRBD1. In germline, CDR1 is KGHSH, CDR2 LQKENI. The CDR3 extends over 18 amino acids. Unmatched junction bases numbered 18, after V lost 5 bases and J lost 9 bases. As DNA, the CDR3 is TGTGCCAGCTCATCTCAGGGGGCTCCGGACCCAATCGTTTCACCCCTCCACTTT. This codes for CASSSQGAPDPIVSPLHF.

The chain couples TRBV5-1 to TRBJ2-7; D remains ambiguous. Germline values: CDR1 SGHRS, CDR2 YFSETQ. V lost 2 bases, J lost 3 bases, and 12 bases lay in between. The CDR3 loop spans 14 amino acids. In DNA, the CDR3 is TGCGCCAGCAGCTTTTTCCCACCCAACTACGAGCAGTACTTC. Protein product: CASSFFPPNYEQYF.

This clonotype was recorded many times. The chain couples TRBV7-3 to TRBJ2-1; unclear D gene. Germline V gene data show CDR1 as SGHTA and CDR2 as FQGTGA. This CDR3 contains 14 residues. V lost 4 bases, J lost 8 bases, and 15 bases lay in between. CDR3 coding DNA: TGTGCCAGCAGCTCTTACATGGCCTCCCATGAGCAGTTCTTC. This gives the protein CASSSYMASHEQFF.

This clonotype was counted many times. V usage is TRBV6-5 and J usage is TRBJ2-1, with 8 bases that match TRBD1. Germline assignment: CDR1 MNHEY and CDR2 SVGAGI. This CDR3 is built from 15 residues. Unmatched junction bases numbered 4, after V lost 5 bases and J lost 1 base. The CDR3 region is CASSSDRGSYNEQFF. In DNA form, the CDR3 reads TGTGCCAGCAGTAGCGACAGGGGTTCCTACAATGAGCAGTTCTTC.